The 13 T cell receptor beta chains below all came from one sample that was sequenced in a study of OX40 agonist ivuxolimab in advanced cancers. Sequenced by immunoSEQ multiplex PCR; TCRdb stores in-frame clones only, minus some. The sample includes over 70,000 clones, 90% of them seen just once. The source was CD4+ or CD8+ T cells sorted from blood, collected in a trial of the OX40 agonist ivuxolimab. The receptor source for this set is an adult with an advanced solid tumor such as melanoma, head and neck, liver or kidney cancer.

This chain uses TRBV19 with TRBJ2-5; D is unresolved. V lost 6 bases and J lost 4, with 12 bases in between. The germline V gene encodes CDR1 LNHDA and CDR2 SQIVND (reference sequence). The CDR3 length is 13 residues. CDR3 region: CASSPTESETQYF. The DNA for the CDR3 is TGTGCCAGTAGCCCGACCGAATCAGAGACCCAGTACTTC. Full variable domain (rest looked up from reference TRBV19 and TRBJ2-5): DGGITQSPKYLFRKEGQNVTLSCEQNLNHDAMYWYRQDPGQGLRLIYYSQIVNDFQKGDIAEGYSVSREKKESFPLTVTSAQKNPTAFYLCASSPTESETQYFGPGTRLLVL.

This clone was observed a single time. As DNA, the CDR3 is TGTGCCAGCAGCTCCGGGACGGACTCTGGAAACACCATATATTTT. It translates to CASSSGTDSGNTIYF. This chain joins TRBV11-2 and TRBJ1-3; a possible D gene is TRBD1 (5 bases). The germline gives CDR1 SGHAT, CDR2 FQNNGV. Trimming removed 4 bases at V and 0 bases at J, with 10 bases between. CDR3 length: 15 amino acids.

The chain recombines TRBV6-5 with TRBJ2-7; 7 positions match TRBD1. Trimming removed 5 bases from V and 3 bases from J; junction bases left unmatched: 4. CDR1 and CDR2 (germline): MNHEY, SVGAGI. This CDR3 contains 13 residues. In DNA, the CDR3 is TGTGCCAGCAGTCCCGGGACAGTCTACGAGCAGTACTTC. Translation: CASSPGTVYEQYF.

This chain joins TRBV9 and TRBJ2-3; no definite D call. Between the trimmed V and J ends, which lost 0 bases and 4 bases, there was a span of 9 bases. This CDR3 has 14 amino acids. CDR1 SGDLS and CDR2 YYNGEE come from the germline V gene. CDR3 in DNA: TGTGCCAGCAGCGTAGAAGGTGGGTCAGATACGCAGTATTTT. It translates to CASSVEGGSDTQYF.

In its sample, this clone was seen once. This rearrangement joins TRBV9 to TRBJ2-3, with 10 bases matching TRBD2. The CDR3 covers 16 residues. The J segment lost 2 bases and the V segment lost 3 bases, leaving 6 bases of the junction unmatched. The germline V gene encodes CDR1 SGDLS and CDR2 YYNGEE. CDR3 sequence: CASSDPSGSTTDTQYF. As DNA, the CDR3 is TGTGCCAGCAGCGACCCTAGCGGGAGTACCACAGATACGCAGTATTTT.

J is TRBJ2-3 and V is TRBV6-4; TRBD2 aligns across 13 bases. The germline V gene has CDR1 MRHNA and CDR2 SNTAGT. J was trimmed by 0 bases and V by 0 bases; bases with no gene match: 15. This CDR3 is built from 22 residues. The DNA of the CDR3 is TGTGCCAGCAGTGACTCTCGAACGATAACTAGCGGGAGGGCCCTCAGCACAGATACGCAGTATTTT. Its translation: CASSDSRTITSGRALSTDTQYF.

The chain uses TRBV27 and TRBJ1-6; D call uncertain. This CDR3 region has 17 residues. The ends were cut back, 3 bases at V and 0 bases at J, with 12 bases in the middle. Germline lookup yields CDR1 MNHEY and CDR2 SMNVEV (reference sequence). CDR3 nucleotide sequence: TGTGCCAGCAGTTTCTCGCAGACTAGCTCCTATAATTCACCCCTCCACTTT. It is translated as CASSFSQTSSYNSPLHF.

Only one count was recorded for this clone. The genes are TRBV10-3 and TRBJ2-3, with D hard to call. The V gene's germline CDR1 is ENHRY and CDR2 SYGVKD. Trimming took off 4 bases at V and 1 base at J, with 3 bases between the two ends. This CDR3 contains 12 residues. The CDR3 DNA is TGTGCCATCAGTGGGGGCACAGATACGCAGTATTTT. It specifies CAISGGTDTQYF.

The chain links TRBV5-4 to TRBJ1-1, with a possible D match to TRBD1 (5 bases). Germline-derived CDR1 and CDR2 are SGHNT and YYREEE (reference sequence). CDR3 length: 15 amino acids. Deletions cut 0 bases from V and 4 bases from J, with 13 bases between. The CDR3 loop is CASSLEQVGSTEAFF. The CDR3 nucleotides are TGTGCCAGCAGCTTGGAACAGGTGGGGAGCACTGAAGCTTTCTTT.

The rearrangement uses TRBV6-5 and TRBJ1-4; tentatively, D is TRBD1 (5 bases). The V gene's germline CDR1 is MNHEY and CDR2 SVGAGI. The CDR3 consists of 15 residues. V was pared by 2 bases and J by 5 bases, with 12 bases between. CDR3 loop: CASSYRDQDNEKLFF. The CDR3 DNA reads as TGTGCCAGCAGTTACAGGGACCAGGACAATGAAAAACTGTTTTTT.

This chain joins TRBV5-1 and TRBJ2-3; tentatively, D is TRBD1 (5 bases). V lost 5 bases and J lost 3, with 10 bases in between. The CDR3 totals 13 residues. Germline V gives CDR1 SGHRS, CDR2 YFSETQ. The CDR3 sequence: CASRGLETDTQYF. The CDR3 bases are TGCGCCAGCAGGGGGCTAGAAACAGATACGCAGTATTTT.

This clone was picked up a small number of times. The gene calls are TRBV21-1 and TRBJ2-7. TRBV21-1 is noted as a pseudogene. CDR3 length equals 17 residues. The CDR3 bases are TGTGCCAGCATCCCTAACGATACCGGGACGGCTCCCTACGAGCAGTACTTC. Its translation: CASIPNDTGTAPYEQYF.

This clone was picked up a small number of times. V usage is TRBV2 and J usage is TRBJ2-7; D might be TRBD1 or TRBD2, each matching 5 bases. The ends were cut back, 6 bases at V and 12 bases at J, with 18 bases in the middle. Looked up from germline, CDR1 is SNHLY and CDR2 is FYNNEI. This CDR3 has 12 amino acids. The CDR3 bases are TGTGCCAGCAGGGATGATATCGGGGCTCGGTACTTC. It translates to CASRDDIGARYF.